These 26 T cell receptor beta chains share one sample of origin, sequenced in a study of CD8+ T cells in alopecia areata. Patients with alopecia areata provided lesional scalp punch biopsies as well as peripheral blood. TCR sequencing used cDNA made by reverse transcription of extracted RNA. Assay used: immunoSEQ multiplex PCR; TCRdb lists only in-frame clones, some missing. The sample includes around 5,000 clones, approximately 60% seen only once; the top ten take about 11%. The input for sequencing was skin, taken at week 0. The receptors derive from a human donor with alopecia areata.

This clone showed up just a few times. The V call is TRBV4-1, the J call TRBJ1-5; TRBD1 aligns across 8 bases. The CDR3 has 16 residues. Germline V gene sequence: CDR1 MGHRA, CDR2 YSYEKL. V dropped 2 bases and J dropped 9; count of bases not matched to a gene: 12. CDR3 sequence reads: CASSQSGTGLRGPQHF. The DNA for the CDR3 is TGCGCCAGCAGCCAATCCGGGACAGGTCTTCGGGGGCCCCAGCATTTT.

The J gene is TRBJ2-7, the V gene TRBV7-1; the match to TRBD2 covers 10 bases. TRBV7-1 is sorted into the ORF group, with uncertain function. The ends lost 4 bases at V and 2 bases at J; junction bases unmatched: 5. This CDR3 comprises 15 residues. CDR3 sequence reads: CASSLAGGSAYEQYF. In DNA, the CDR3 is TGTGCCAGCAGCTTAGCGGGGGGCTCTGCCTACGAGCAGTACTTC.

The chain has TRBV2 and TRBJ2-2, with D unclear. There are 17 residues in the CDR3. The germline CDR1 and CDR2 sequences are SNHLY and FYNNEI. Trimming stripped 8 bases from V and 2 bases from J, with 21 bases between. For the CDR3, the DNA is TGTGCCAGCGAGGAGCTTGGACCCTTTGAAAACACCGGGGAGCTGTTTTTT. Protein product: CASEELGPFENTGELFF.

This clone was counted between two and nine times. The CDR3 region is CASSPRNTEAFF. CDR3 nucleotide sequence: TGTGCCAGCAGCCCCAGGAACACTGAAGCTTTCTTT. V usage is TRBV7-9 and J usage is TRBJ1-1; no firm D call. Germline V gives CDR1 SEHNR, CDR2 FQNEAQ (reference sequence). This CDR3 has 12 residues. The ends were cut back, 5 bases at V and 1 base at J, with 5 bases in the middle. Together with reference TRBV7-9 and TRBJ1-1, the CDR3 gives the full variable domain: DTGVSQNPRHKITKRGQNVTFRCDPISEHNRLYWYRQTLGQGPEFLTYFQNEAQLEKSRLLSDRFSAERPKGSFSTLEIQRTEQGDSAMYLCASSPRNTEAFFGQGTRLTVV.

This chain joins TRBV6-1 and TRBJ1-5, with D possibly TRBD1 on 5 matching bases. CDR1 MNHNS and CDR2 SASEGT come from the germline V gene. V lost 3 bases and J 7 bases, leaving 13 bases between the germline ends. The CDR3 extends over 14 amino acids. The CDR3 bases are TGTGCCAGCAGTGATATAGGGGTAGGACAGCCCCAGCATTTT. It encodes CASSDIGVGQPQHF.

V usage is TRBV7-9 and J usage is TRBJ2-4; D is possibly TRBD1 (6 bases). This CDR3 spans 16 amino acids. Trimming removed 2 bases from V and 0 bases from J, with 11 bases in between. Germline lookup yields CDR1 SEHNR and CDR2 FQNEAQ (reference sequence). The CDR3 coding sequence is TGTGCCAGCAGCTTACTACAGGGAGCAGCCAAAAACATTCAGTACTTC. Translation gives CASSLLQGAAKNIQYF.

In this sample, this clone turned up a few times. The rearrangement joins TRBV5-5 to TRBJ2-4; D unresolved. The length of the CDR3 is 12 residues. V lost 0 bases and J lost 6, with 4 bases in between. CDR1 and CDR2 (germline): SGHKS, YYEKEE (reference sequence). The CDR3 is CASSLGRNIQYF. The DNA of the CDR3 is TGTGCCAGCAGCTTGGGGAGAAACATTCAGTACTTC. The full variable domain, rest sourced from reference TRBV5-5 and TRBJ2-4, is DAGVTQSPTHLIKTRGQQVTLRCSPISGHKSVSWYQQVLGQGPQFIFQYYEKEERGRGNFPDRFSARQFPNYSSELNVNALLLGDSALYLCASSLGRNIQYFGAGTRLSVL.

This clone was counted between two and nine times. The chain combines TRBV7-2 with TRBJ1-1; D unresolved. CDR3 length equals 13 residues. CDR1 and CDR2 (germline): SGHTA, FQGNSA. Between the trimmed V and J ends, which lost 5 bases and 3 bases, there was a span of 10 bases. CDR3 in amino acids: CASSGIKYTEAFF. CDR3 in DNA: TGTGCCAGCAGCGGTATAAAATACACTGAAGCTTTCTTT.

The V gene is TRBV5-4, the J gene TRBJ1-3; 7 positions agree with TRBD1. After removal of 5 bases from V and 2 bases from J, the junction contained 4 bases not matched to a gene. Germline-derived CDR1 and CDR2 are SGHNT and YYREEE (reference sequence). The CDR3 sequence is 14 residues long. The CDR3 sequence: CASRNQGAGNTIYF. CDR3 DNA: TGTGCCAGCAGAAATCAGGGGGCTGGAAACACCATATATTTT.

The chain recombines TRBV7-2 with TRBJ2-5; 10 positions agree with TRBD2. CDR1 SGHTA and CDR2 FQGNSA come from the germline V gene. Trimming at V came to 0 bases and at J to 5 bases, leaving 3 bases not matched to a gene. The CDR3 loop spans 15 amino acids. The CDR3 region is CASSLAAGGRETQYF. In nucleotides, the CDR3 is TGTGCCAGCAGCTTAGCAGCGGGGGGGCGGGAGACCCAGTACTTC.

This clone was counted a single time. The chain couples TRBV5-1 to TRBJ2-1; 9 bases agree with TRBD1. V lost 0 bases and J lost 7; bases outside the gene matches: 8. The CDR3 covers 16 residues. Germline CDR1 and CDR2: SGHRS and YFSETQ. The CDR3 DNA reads TGCGCCAGCAGCTTGGGTGGGACAGGGTCTCAAAATGAGCAGTTCTTC. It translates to CASSLGGTGSQNEQFF.

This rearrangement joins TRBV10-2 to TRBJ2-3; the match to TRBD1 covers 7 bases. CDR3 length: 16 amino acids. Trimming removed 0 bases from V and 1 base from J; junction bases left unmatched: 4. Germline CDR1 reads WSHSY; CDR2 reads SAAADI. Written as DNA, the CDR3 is TGCGCCAGCAGTGAGTCGACAGGGTCCCGCACAGATACGCAGTATTTT. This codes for CASSESTGSRTDTQYF.

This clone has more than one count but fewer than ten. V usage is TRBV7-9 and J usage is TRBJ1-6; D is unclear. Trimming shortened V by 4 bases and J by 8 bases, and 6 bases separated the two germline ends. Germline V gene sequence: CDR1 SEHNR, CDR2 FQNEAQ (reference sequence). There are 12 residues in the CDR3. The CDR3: CASSYPDSPLHF. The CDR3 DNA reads TGTGCCAGCAGCTACCCGGATTCACCCCTCCACTTT.

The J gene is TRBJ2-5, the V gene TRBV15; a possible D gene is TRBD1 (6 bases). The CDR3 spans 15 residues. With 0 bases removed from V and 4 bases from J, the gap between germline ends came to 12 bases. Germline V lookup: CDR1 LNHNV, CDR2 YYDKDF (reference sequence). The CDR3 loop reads CATSRELSRGETQYF. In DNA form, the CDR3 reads TGTGCCACCAGCAGAGAATTGAGCAGGGGAGAGACCCAGTACTTC.

The CDR3 region is CASSQNRDPRIYGYTF. In nucleotides, the CDR3 is TGCGCCAGCAGCCAGAACCGGGACCCAAGAATCTATGGCTACACCTTC. The chain uses TRBV4-1 and TRBJ1-2, with a weak D call TRBD1 (5 bases). The CDR3 runs 16 residues. Germline CDR1 is MGHRA and CDR2 is YSYEKL. Trimming took 3 bases from V and 4 from J, leaving 18 bases between them.

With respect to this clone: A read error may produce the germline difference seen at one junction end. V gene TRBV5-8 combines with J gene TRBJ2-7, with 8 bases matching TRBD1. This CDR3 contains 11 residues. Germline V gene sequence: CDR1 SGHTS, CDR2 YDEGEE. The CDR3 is CSSRQGWEQYF. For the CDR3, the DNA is TGTTCCAGCAGACAGGGGTGGGAGCAGTACTTC.

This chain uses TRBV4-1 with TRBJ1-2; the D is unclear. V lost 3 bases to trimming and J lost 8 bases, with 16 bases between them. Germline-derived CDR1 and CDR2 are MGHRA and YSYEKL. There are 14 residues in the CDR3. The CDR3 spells CASSQVMGKWGYTF. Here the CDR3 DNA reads TGCGCCAGCAGCCAGGTCATGGGAAAGTGGGGCTACACCTTC.

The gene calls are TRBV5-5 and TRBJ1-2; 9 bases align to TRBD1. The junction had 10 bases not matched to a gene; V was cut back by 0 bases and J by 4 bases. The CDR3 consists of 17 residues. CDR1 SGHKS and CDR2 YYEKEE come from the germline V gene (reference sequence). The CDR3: CASSLEYMGQGVYGYTF. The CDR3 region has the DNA TGTGCCAGCAGCTTGGAATATATGGGACAGGGTGTCTATGGCTACACCTTC.

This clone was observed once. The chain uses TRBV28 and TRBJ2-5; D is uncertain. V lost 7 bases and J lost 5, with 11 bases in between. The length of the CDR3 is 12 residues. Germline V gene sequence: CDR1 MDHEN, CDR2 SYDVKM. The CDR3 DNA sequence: TGTGCCAGCACCGATTATGGGGAGACCCAGTACTTC. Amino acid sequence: CASTDYGETQYF.

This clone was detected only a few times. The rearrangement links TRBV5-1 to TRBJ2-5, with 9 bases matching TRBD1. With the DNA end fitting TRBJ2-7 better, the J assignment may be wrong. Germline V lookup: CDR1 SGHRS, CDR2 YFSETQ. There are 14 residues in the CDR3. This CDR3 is CASSLGQGYYEQYF. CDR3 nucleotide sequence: TGCGCCAGCAGCCTGGGACAGGGTTACTACGAGCAGTACTTC.

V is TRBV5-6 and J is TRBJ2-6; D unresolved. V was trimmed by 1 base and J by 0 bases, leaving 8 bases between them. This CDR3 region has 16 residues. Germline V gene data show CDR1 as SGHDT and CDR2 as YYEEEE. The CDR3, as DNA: TGTGCCAGCAGCTTGAAGATTAGCTCTGGGGCCAACGTCCTGACTTTC. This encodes CASSLKISSGANVLTF.

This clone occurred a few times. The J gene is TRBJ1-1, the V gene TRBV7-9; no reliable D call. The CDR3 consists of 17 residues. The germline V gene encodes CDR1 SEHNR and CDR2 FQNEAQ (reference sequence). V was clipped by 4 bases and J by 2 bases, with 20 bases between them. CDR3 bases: TGTGCCAGCAGCTCATTAGCCCTCGGAGGGAGTAACACTGAAGCTTTCTTT. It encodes CASSSLALGGSNTEAFF.

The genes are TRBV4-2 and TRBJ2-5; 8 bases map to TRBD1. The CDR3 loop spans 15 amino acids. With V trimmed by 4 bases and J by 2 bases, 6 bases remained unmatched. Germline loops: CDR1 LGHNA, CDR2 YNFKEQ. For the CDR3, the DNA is TGTGCCAGCAGCCTGGGACAGGCCGGGCAAGAGACCCAGTACTTC. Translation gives CASSLGQAGQETQYF.

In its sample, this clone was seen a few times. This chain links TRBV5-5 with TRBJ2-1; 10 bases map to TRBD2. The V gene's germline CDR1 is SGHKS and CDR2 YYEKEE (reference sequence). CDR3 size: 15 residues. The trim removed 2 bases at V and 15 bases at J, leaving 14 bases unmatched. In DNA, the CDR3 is TGTGCCAGCAGCTTCACAAGCGGGGGGGCCACGGTCCCGTTCTTC. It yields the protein CASSFTSGGATVPFF.

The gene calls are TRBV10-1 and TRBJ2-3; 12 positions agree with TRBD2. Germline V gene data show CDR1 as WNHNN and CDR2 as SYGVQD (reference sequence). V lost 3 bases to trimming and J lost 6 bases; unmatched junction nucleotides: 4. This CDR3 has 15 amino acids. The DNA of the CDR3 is TGCGCCAGCAGTGATCTAGCGGGGGGGCAGGATACGCAGTATTTT. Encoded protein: CASSDLAGGQDTQYF.

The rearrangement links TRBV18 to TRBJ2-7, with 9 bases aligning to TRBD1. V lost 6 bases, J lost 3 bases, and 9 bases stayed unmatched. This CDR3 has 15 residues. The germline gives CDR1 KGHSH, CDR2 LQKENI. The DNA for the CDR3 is TGTGCCAGCTCCCAGGGACAGGGTCTTCACTACGAGCAGTACTTC. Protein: CASSQGQGLHYEQYF.